This T cell receptor beta chain was captured in a study of blood T cell repertoires in COVID-19 (TCRdb year 2020). For the study in its entirety: Samples covering the acute and convalescent phases of COVID-19 were provided by collaborators in the United States, Italy and Spain. Where available, HLA class I and class II types were obtained from metadata supplied by the sample provider rather than from assay-based typing. Nearly every sample came with metadata listing a de-identified subject ID, COVID-19 status, age in years and sex. Subjects who had been exposed to COVID-19, were actively infected with it, or had recovered from it provided the deeply sampled blood TCRbeta repertoires that made up the dataset. The prospective study material was composed of cDNA or gDNA derived from T cells, B-cell-depleted T cells, or PBMCs. The samples were drawn from two sources: the first 160 participants of the ongoing ImmuneRACE study, and about 1,300 subjects contributed by 6 global collaborators. The repertoires were released in a freely available public database meant as a resource for research on the immune response to SARS-CoV-2.

CDR1 and CDR2 were assigned from the germline V gene as MGHRA and YSYEKL. From the cysteine through the phenylalanine, the CDR3 covers 17 amino acids. CDR3 DNA only is kept here, 51 bases in frame from base 1. V is clipped by 1 base and J by 2 bases, and the sequence between their germline boundaries is 18 bases long. Results and caveats for the whole study, not just this receptor: The quantity of clinical and demographic metadata differed by source and by participant and was supplied without curation.

On this clone itself: This clone's antigen is unknown. Base quality data are lacking; no much larger clone is found one base away.

Whole blood was collected in K2EDTA tubes by collaborating institutions according to the institutions' own protocols. Collaborator samples were shipped for TCRbeta analysis as frozen whole blood, isolated PBMCs, or DNA extracted from either sample type. The immunoSEQ Assay, a bias-controlled multiplex PCR, was used to amplify TCRbeta CDR3 regions from genomic DNA. The original methods were these. The number of nucleated cells in each sample was estimated from the amplification of reference gene primers within the assay. To quantify the absolute abundance of each unique TCRbeta CDR3 rearrangement, sequence reads were collapsed and filtered. For each sample, productive Simpson clonality was calculated as the square root of Simpson's diversity index across productive rearrangements. TCRdb limited this immuneACCESS table to in-frame rearrangements with V and J called. A share of clones is missing; checked studies link under half to unresolved V genes, and the rest is unexplained. V, J and clone size are taken as reported in that table, and D and trimming were inferred from the DNA itself. Counted in this sample were about 480,000 clones; around 89% of them appeared once. Roughly 4% of the sample is in the top ten clones.

Sequencing was done on a sample of peripheral blood. The sequence came from a woman in her twenties or thirties with acute or convalescent COVID-19. Here the chain combines TRBV4-1 and TRBJ2-7; 5 matching bases give a weak D call of TRBD2. The base sequence is TGCGCCAGCAGCCAAGGGGATGGGAAGCGGCGGGCCTACGAGCAGTACTTC. It specifies CASSQGDGKRRAYEQYF.